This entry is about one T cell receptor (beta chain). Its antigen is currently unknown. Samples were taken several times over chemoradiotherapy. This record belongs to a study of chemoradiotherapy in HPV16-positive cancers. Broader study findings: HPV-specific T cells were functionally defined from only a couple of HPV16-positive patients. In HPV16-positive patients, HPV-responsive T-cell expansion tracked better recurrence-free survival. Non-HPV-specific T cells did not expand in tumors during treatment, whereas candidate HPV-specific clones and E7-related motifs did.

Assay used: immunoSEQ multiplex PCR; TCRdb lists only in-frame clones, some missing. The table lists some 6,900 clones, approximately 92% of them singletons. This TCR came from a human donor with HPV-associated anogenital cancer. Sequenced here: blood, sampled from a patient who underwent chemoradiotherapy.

The CDR3 spells CASSLSQLGSFSDTQYF. The CDR3 DNA follows: TGTGCCAGCAGCCTATCCCAACTAGGTTCGTTCTCAGATACGCAGTATTTT. The gene calls are TRBV7-2 and TRBJ2-3, with D tentatively TRBD2 (5 bases). Trimming left V 5 bases short and J 4 bases short, with 22 bases between. The CDR3 totals 17 residues. Germline lookup yields CDR1 SGHTA and CDR2 FQGNSA.